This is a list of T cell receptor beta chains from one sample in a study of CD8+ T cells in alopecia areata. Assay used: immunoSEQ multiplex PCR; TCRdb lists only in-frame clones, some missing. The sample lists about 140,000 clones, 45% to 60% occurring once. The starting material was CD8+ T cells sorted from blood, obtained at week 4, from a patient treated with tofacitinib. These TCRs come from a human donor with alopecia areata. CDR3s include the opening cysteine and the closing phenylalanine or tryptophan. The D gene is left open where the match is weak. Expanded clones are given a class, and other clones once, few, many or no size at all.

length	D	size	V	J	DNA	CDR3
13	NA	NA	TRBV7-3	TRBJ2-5	TGTGCCAGCAGCTCCTCTGAGCAAGAGACCCAGTACTTC	CASSSSEQETQYF
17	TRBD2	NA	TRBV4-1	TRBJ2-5	TGCGCCAGCAGCCACCCTGGGGCTAGCGGGGGGCGAGAGACCCAGTACTTC	CASSHPGASGGRETQYF
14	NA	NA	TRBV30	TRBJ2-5	TGTGCCTGGAGTCCTTCACGGCAGGGGGAGACCCAGTACTTC	CAWSPSRQGETQYF
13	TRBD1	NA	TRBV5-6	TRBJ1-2	TGTGCCAGCACCCCTGACAGGGGCTATGGCTACACCTTC	CASTPDRGYGYTF
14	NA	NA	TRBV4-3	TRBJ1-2	TGCGCCAGCAGCCACTCGGACGTTAACTATGGCTACACCTTC	CASSHSDVNYGYTF
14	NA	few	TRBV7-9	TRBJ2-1	TGTGCCAGCACGCCCCTGAGCTCCTACAATGAGCAGTTCTTC	CASTPLSSYNEQFF
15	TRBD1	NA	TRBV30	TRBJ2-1	TGTGCCTGGACTGGGACAGGGCAGGCCTACAATGAGCAGTTCTTC	CAWTGTGQAYNEQFF
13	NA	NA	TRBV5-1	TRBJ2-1	TGCGCCAGCAGCTTGGTTCCATACAATGAGCAGTTCTTC	CASSLVPYNEQFF
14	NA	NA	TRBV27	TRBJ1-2	TGTGCCAGCAGTTTATCCTCCTCACTCTATGGCTACACCTTC	CASSLSSSLYGYTF
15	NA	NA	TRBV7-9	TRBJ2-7	TGTGCCAGCAGCTTAGGCGTCGCGGGTGCCTACGAGCAGTACTTC	CASSLGVAGAYEQYF
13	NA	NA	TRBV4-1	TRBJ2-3	TGCGCCAGCAGCCAAAGACTGGGAGATACGCAGTATTTT	CASSQRLGDTQYF
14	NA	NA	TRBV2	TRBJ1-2	TGTGCCAGCTCTATAGGGGCTCCTAACTATGGCTACACCTTC	CASSIGAPNYGYTF
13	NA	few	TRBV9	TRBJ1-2	TGTGCCAGCAGCCTAGACCTTGGCCCCAGCACCACCTTC	CASSLDLGPSTTF
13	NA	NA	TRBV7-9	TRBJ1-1	TGTGCCAGCAGCTTAGACAGCAGCACTGAAGCTTTCTTT	CASSLDSSTEAFF
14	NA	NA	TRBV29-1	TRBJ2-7	TGCAGCGTTGAAGTTTCCCCCAACAGCTACGAGCAGTACTTC	CSVEVSPNSYEQYF
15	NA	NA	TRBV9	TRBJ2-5	TGTGCCAGCAGCCCCGCAGTTGTTGATGAAGAGACCCAGTACTTC	CASSPAVVDEETQYF
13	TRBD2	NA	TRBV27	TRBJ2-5	TGTGCCAGCAGTTTATGGCGGGGGGAGACCCAGTACTTC	CASSLWRGETQYF
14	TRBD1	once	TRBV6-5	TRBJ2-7	TGTGCCAGCAGTTACTCGGACAGGGGGTACGAGCAGTACTTC	CASSYSDRGYEQYF
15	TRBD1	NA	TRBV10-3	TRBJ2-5	TGTGCCATCATAAGGGGACAGTCTTACCAAGAGACCCAGTACTTC	CAIIRGQSYQETQYF
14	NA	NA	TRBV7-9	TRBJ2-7	TGTGCCAGCAGCTTAGATGGGGGGCTGGACGAGCAGTACTTC	CASSLDGGLDEQYF
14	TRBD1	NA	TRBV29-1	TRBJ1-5	TGCAGCGAAAGCCGGGACAGGGGGGATCAGCCCCAGCATTTT	CSESRDRGDQPQHF
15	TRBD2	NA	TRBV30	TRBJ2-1	TGTGCCTGGAGTCCAGCGGGGGGACGCTACAATGAGCAGTTCTTC	CAWSPAGGRYNEQFF
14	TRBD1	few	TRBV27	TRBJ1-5	TGTGCCAGCAGTTTCACAGGGGGTCGGCAGCCCCAGCATTTT	CASSFTGGRQPQHF
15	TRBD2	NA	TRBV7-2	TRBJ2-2	TGTGCCAGCAGCACCACTAGCGGGGCCGCTGGGGAGCTGTTTTTT	CASSTTSGAAGELFF
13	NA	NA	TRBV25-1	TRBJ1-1	TGTGCCACGCAACCACAGGGGAACACTGAAGCTTTCTTT	CATQPQGNTEAFF
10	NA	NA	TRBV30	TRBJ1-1	TGTGCCTGGAAGACGGCTGAAGCTTTCTTT	CAWKTAEAFF
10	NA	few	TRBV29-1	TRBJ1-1	TGCAGCGTTGATTCCACTGAAGCTTTCTTT	CSVDSTEAFF
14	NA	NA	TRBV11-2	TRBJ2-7	TGTGCCAGCAGCTACCTCACAGGGAGGGGCGAGCAGTACTTC	CASSYLTGRGEQYF
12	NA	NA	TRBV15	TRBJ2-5	TGTGCCACCAGACATATCCAAGAGACCCAGTACTTC	CATRHIQETQYF
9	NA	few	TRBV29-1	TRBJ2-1	TGCAGCGTTGAACGTGAGCAGTTCTTC	CSVEREQFF
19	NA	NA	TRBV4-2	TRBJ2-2	TGTGCCAGCAGCCCGGTAATCCGGGACCCCCCAAGGGACACCGGGGAGCTGTTTTTT	CASSPVIRDPPRDTGELFF
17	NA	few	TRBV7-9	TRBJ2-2	TGTGCCAGCAGCGCTACCTCGGACAGAACGAACACCGGGGAGCTGTTTTTT	CASSATSDRTNTGELFF
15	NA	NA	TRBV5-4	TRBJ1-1	TGTGCCAGCAGCTTGTGGGGGGGCGACGGCACTGAAGCTTTCTTT	CASSLWGGDGTEAFF
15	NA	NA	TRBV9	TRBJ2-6	TGTGCCAGCAGCGTAAGGGGGTCTGGGGCCAACGTCCTGACTTTC	CASSVRGSGANVLTF
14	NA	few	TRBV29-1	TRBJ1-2	TGCAGCGTTGAAGATCTTCAGGGTTACTATGGCTACACCTTC	CSVEDLQGYYGYTF
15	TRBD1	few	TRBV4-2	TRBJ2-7	TGTGCCAGCAGCCAAGTCGGGACAGGCCCCTACGAGCAGTACTTC	CASSQVGTGPYEQYF
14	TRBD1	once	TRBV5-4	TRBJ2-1	TGTGCCAGCAGAGGGACAGGGACCTACAATGAGCAGTTCTTC	CASRGTGTYNEQFF
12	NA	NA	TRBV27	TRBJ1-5	TGTGCCACAGGGGTTAGCAATCAGCCCCAGCATTTT	CATGVSNQPQHF
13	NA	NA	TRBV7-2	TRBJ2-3	TGTGCCAGCAGCTTAGAGGGGGCAGATACGCAGTATTTT	CASSLEGADTQYF
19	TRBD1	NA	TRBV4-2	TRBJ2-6	TGTGCCAGCAGACAAAAGAAGGGACAGGGGGCGCCCGGGGCCAACGTCCTGACTTTC	CASRQKKGQGAPGANVLTF
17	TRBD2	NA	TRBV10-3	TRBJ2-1	TGTGCCATCAGTGAGTCGAGAGGTAGCGGGGACCACAATGAGCAGTTCTTC	CAISESRGSGDHNEQFF
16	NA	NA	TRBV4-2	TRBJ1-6	TGTGCCAGCAGCCAATCCCGGGGGGCAGAGAATTCACCCCTCCACTTT	CASSQSRGAENSPLHF
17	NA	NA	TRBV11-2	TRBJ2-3	TGTGCCAGCAGCTTAGACCCGACCTGGGGGGGCACAGATACGCAGTATTTT	CASSLDPTWGGTDTQYF
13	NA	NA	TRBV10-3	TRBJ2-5	TGTGCCATCAGTGTGGACCTGCAAGAGACCCAGTACTTC	CAISVDLQETQYF
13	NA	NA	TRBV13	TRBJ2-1	TGTGCCAGCAGCAATAGCCCCGGCAATGAGCAGTTCTTC	CASSNSPGNEQFF
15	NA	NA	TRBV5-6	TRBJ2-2	TGTGCCAGCAGCCCCATTAGGGGGTGGGCCGGGGAGCTGTTTTTT	CASSPIRGWAGELFF
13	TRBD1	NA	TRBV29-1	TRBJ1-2	TGCAGCGTTGCGGGACAGGGGAATTATGGCTACACCTTC	CSVAGQGNYGYTF
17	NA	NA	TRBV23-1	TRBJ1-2	TGCGCCAGCAGTCACTGGGAAAGGATCAGTTCCTTCTATGGCTACACCTTC	CASSHWERISSFYGYTF
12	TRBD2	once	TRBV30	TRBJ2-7	TGTGCCTTGCTAGCGGGGGGCTACGAGCAGTACTTC	CALLAGGYEQYF
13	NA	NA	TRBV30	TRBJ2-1	TGTGCCTGGAGTGCGCGGCAGGGGGGTGAGCAGTTCTTC	CAWSARQGGEQFF
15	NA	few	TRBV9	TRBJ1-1	TGTGCCAGCAGCGTAGGGGGCAGGTTGAACACTGAAGCTTTCTTT	CASSVGGRLNTEAFF
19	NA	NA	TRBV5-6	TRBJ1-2	TGTGCCAGCAGCTGGGGGTCCAGGGAGAGGACCCGCCGTAACTATGGCTACACCTTC	CASSWGSRERTRRNYGYTF
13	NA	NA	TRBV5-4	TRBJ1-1	TGTGCCAGCAGCTTGGGAATGAACACTGAAGCTTTCTTT	CASSLGMNTEAFF
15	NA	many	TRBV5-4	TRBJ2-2	TGTGCCAGCAGCTTGCTAGGGACCAACACCGGGGAGCTGTTTTTT	CASSLLGTNTGELFF
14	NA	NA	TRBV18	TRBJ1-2	TGTGCCAGCTCACCTACAGGGTTCCGGTATGGCTACACCTTC	CASSPTGFRYGYTF
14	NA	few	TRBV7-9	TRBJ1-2	TGTGCCAGCAGCTCCGGGACCACAAGGAATGGCTACACCTTC	CASSSGTTRNGYTF
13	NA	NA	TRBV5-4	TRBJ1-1	TGTGCCAGCAGCCCGACAATGAACACTGAAGCTTTCTTT	CASSPTMNTEAFF